These T cell receptor beta chains were read from a single sample in a study of blood T cell repertoires in COVID-19. Only in-frame clones appear in the TCRdb table, and some are missing; sequencing was by immunoSEQ multiplex PCR. The repertoire holds under 200,000 clones, 80% to 90% seen once, with 3.6% in the top ten. Sequenced sample: PBMCs or T cells enriched from blood (not recorded which). The receptors shown here come from a woman aged 45-60 years in a cohort exposed to, infected with or recovered from COVID-19 (not recorded which). Each CDR3 is given with its conserved first and last residue. Fields, in order: J gene, clone size, D gene, V gene, CDR3 protein, CDR3 DNA. D genes are given only for firm matches. For some rows the clone size is stated as once, few or many, or as a class when expanded; others skip it.

TRBJ1-5,.,TRBD1,TRBV6-2/TRBV6-3,CASSPSNHRGRGQPQHF,TGTGCCAGCAGTCCGTCTAATCACAGGGGGCGCGGTCAGCCCCAGCATTTT
TRBJ1-6,.,TRBD1,TRBV27,CASSTGQGESLVHF,TGTGCCAGCAGCACAGGACAGGGAGAATCTTTAGTCCACTTT
TRBJ1-1,.,.,TRBV6-4,CATRLDSNTEAFF,TGTGCCACACGACTAGACAGCAACACTGAAGCTTTCTTT
TRBJ2-2,.,TRBD1,TRBV13,CASSSQGEPGELFF,TGTGCCAGCAGCTCACAGGGGGAACCCGGGGAGCTGTTTTTT
TRBJ2-1,.,TRBD2,TRBV10-2,CARSPGLAGLNEQFF,TGCGCCAGATCGCCGGGACTAGCGGGGCTTAATGAGCAGTTCTTC
TRBJ2-7,.,.,TRBV7-6,CASSLAVSYEQYF,TGTGCCAGCAGTCTGGCCGTATCCTACGAGCAGTACTTC
TRBJ2-1,.,TRBD2,TRBV29-1,CSVVWGGRANEQFF,TGCAGCGTTGTTTGGGGCGGGAGGGCCAATGAGCAGTTCTTC
TRBJ2-2,.,TRBD2,TRBV7-7,CASSLEGLAGVAGELFF,TGTGCTAGCAGCTTAGAAGGACTAGCGGGGGTCGCCGGGGAGCTGTTTTTT
TRBJ1-5,.,TRBD1,TRBV29-1,CSAVVGDRPNQPQHF,TGCAGCGCCGTGGTGGGGGACAGGCCCAATCAGCCCCAGCATTTT
TRBJ2-1,once,.,TRBV5-6,CASRPGSYNEQFF,TGTGCCAGCAGACCAGGATCCTACAATGAGCAGTTCTTC
TRBJ2-7,once,.,TRBV6-5,CASRAGHLYEQYF,TGTGCCAGCAGGGCAGGACACCTCTACGAGCAGTACTTC
TRBJ2-3,.,TRBD2,TRBV7-9,CASSLVLAGGSDTQYF,TGTGCCAGCAGCTTAGTACTAGCGGGGGGGTCAGATACGCAGTATTTT
TRBJ2-7,.,TRBD2,TRBV27,CASSFRLAGSSYEQYF,TGTGCCAGCAGTTTCCGACTAGCGGGTAGCTCCTACGAGCAGTACTTC
TRBJ1-1,once,.,TRBV19,CASSTPQEGTEAFF,TGTGCCAGTAGTACCCCACAGGAGGGCACTGAAGCTTTCTTT
TRBJ2-3,.,.,TRBV9,CASSGRGPRTDTQYF,TGTGCCAGCAGCGGGCGGGGACCCCGCACAGATACGCAGTATTTT
TRBJ2-3,.,TRBD2,TRBV3-1/TRBV3-2,CASSPGLAGDGSTDTQYF,TGTGCCAGCAGCCCCGGACTAGCGGGGGATGGGAGCACAGATACGCAGTATTTT
TRBJ1-6,.,TRBD1,TRBV3-1/TRBV3-2,CASSQIGTGGSPLHF,TGTGCCAGCAGCCAAATTGGGACAGGGGGTTCCCCCCTCCACTTT
TRBJ2-1,.,TRBD1,TRBV5-5,CASSPERTGGIDNEQFF,TGTGCCAGCAGCCCTGAAAGGACAGGGGGCATCGACAATGAGCAGTTCTTC
TRBJ2-2,.,.,TRBV6-2/TRBV6-3,CASSYLRGTQNTGELFF,TGTGCCAGCAGTTACTTGAGAGGGACTCAGAACACCGGGGAGCTGTTTTTT
TRBJ2-1,few,TRBD2,TRBV2,CASSEALPASGRLYNEQFF,TGTGCCAGCAGTGAAGCGCTTCCGGCTAGCGGGAGGTTATACAATGAGCAGTTCTTC
TRBJ2-2,.,TRBD2,TRBV6-5,CASSYPGGAGTGELFF,TGTGCCAGCAGTTACCCCGGGGGGGCCGGCACCGGGGAGCTGTTTTTT
TRBJ2-7,.,TRBD2,TRBV5-1,CASSPGGGGGEQYF,TGCGCCAGCAGCCCTGGCGGGGGGGGAGGCGAGCAGTACTTC